This T cell receptor (beta chain) was sequenced for a study of blood T cell repertoires in COVID-19 (TCRdb year 2020). Regarding the study in general: The collaborator samples originated in the United States, Italy and Spain and spanned the acute and convalescent phases of COVID-19. The material from the prospective study consisted of cDNA or gDNA derived from T cells, B-cell-depleted T cells, or PBMCs. Deeply sampled blood TCRbeta repertoires from subjects exposed to, actively infected with, or recovered from COVID-19 were included in the dataset. The repertoires were released in a freely available public database meant as a resource for research on the immune response to SARS-CoV-2. Samples were obtained from the ongoing ImmuneRACE study (first 160 participants) and from roughly 1,300 subjects provided by 6 global collaborators. Nearly every sample came with metadata listing a de-identified subject ID, COVID-19 status, age in years and sex. Where HLA class I and class II types were available, the types were taken from metadata supplied by the sample provider, not from assay-based typing. The full study reports these points: How much clinical and demographic metadata was included differed by source and by participant, and the metadata was provided uncurated.

Participants in the prospective study were aged roughly 18 to 100 years, lived in 20 to 30 United States geographic areas, and enrolled through a virtual design. In the prospective study, cohorts were assigned on the basis of participant-reported clinical history obtained from a screening survey and a study questionnaire. In the prospective study, whole blood, serum and a nasopharyngeal or oropharyngeal swab were collected from each participant by mobile phlebotomists. Additional blood draws and questionnaires over an approximately 2-month period could optionally be provided by prospective study participants. Before DNA extraction, prospective study blood samples were shipped either frozen or at room temperature. As to this clone: The clone's antigen remains unknown. Per-base qualities were not stored, and no clone one base away is much larger.

The immunoSEQ Assay, a bias-controlled multiplex PCR, was used to amplify TCRbeta CDR3 regions from genomic DNA. The authors' analysis ran thus. Nucleated cell counts per sample were estimated from amplification of reference gene primers within the assay. To quantify the absolute abundance of each unique TCRbeta CDR3 rearrangement, sequence reads were collapsed and filtered. Productive Simpson clonality was computed per sample as the square root of Simpson's diversity index over productive rearrangements. TCRdb stores this immuneACCESS table with in-frame sequences only. Part of the clones is absent; in the studies checked, under half of the shortfall reflects unresolved V genes, and no reason is known for the rest. Clonal size and the V and J genes are those of that table, whereas D and trimming came from the DNA. The sample includes around 200,000 clones, with roughly 89% observed a single time. The leading ten clones occupy under 13% of the sample.

The TCR originated in a man in his late teens or twenties with acute COVID-19. Sample: PBMCs or T cells enriched from blood (not recorded which).

The sequenced DNA: TGCGCCAGCAGCGTAGGGACAGGCGAAACCACTGAAGCTTTCTTT. This yields the protein CASSVGTGETTEAFF. The chain uses TRBV5-1 and TRBJ1-1; the central 8 bases match TRBD1. The CDR3 numbers 15 residues from cysteine through phenylalanine. The read is trimmed to its CDR3 DNA, 45 bases read in frame from base 1. The junction shows trimming of 4 bases on V and 4 bases on J, and the gene matches do not reach 9 bases of it. Looking up the germline V gene yields CDR1 SGHRS and CDR2 YFSETQ.